The 10 T cell receptor beta chains below come from one sample, sequenced in a study of OX40 agonist ivuxolimab in advanced cancers. The assay was immunoSEQ multiplex PCR, and TCRdb's table has in-frame clones only and misses some. The sample includes approximately 60,000 clones, roughly 80% seen only once; the top ten take 4% to 5%. Here the sequenced sample was CD4+ or CD8+ T cells sorted from blood, taken in a trial of the OX40 agonist ivuxolimab. The receptors were sampled from an adult with an advanced solid tumor such as melanoma, head and neck, liver or kidney cancer.

The rearrangement joins TRBV6-4 to TRBJ1-1; D is uncertain. Trimming removed 8 bases from V and 7 bases from J, with 20 bases in between. Germline CDR1 reads MRHNA; CDR2 reads SNTAGT. CDR3 length equals 14 residues. This CDR3 is CASPRTSPRLEAFF. CDR3 bases: TGTGCCAGCCCTCGTACGAGCCCCCGGCTTGAAGCTTTCTTT.

This rearrangement joins TRBV5-4 to TRBJ1-1; D unresolved. Germline loops: CDR1 SGHNT, CDR2 YYREEE (reference sequence). V was shortened by 4 bases and J by 0 bases, with 19 bases between the two germline ends. The CDR3 totals 17 residues. The CDR3 loop is CASSQDYAGNMNTEAFF. In nucleotides, the CDR3 is TGTGCCAGCAGCCAAGACTATGCAGGTAACATGAACACTGAAGCTTTCTTT.

The chain combines TRBV5-1 with TRBJ2-5; 9 nucleotides agree with TRBD1. Per germline, CDR1 SGHRS and CDR2 YFSETQ. There are 16 residues in the CDR3. The junction had 10 bases not matched to a gene; V was cut back by 3 bases and J by 4 bases. The CDR3 coding sequence is TGCGCCAGCAGCTGGGGGACAGGGTCCGGTGTAGAGACCCAGTACTTC. Protein: CASSWGTGSGVETQYF.

V and J are TRBV4-2 and TRBJ2-7; 8 nucleotides line up with TRBD1. Germline V gene data show CDR1 as LGHNA and CDR2 as YNFKEQ. The CDR3 length is 16 residues. The V and J ends lost 1 base and 3 bases, in that order; junction bases with no gene match: 8. CDR3 coding DNA: TGTGCCAGCAGCCAAGGCCAACAGGGGGATTTCTACGAGCAGTACTTC. Its protein is CASSQGQQGDFYEQYF.

This clone was seen only a few times. The chain couples TRBV6-5 to TRBJ2-1, with D perhaps assigned TRBD1 or TRBD2 (5 bases each). This CDR3 comprises 16 residues. The germline gives CDR1 MNHEY, CDR2 SVGAGI. With 2 bases removed from V and 2 bases from J, the gap between germline ends came to 13 bases. DNA for the CDR3: TGTGCCAGCAGTTACAATTTGGGGGAAACCTACAATGAGCAGTTCTTC. Protein product: CASSYNLGETYNEQFF.

This clone has a single count. This chain connects TRBV5-1 to TRBJ1-2; D might be TRBD1 (6 bases). Germline values: CDR1 SGHRS, CDR2 YFSETQ. V gave up 3 bases and J gave up 4 bases, with 10 bases separating them. The CDR3 has 13 residues. The CDR3: CASSSQGVYGYTF. Here the CDR3 DNA reads TGCGCCAGCAGCTCACAGGGTGTCTATGGCTACACCTTC. The full variable domain, its missing parts supplied by reference TRBV5-1 and TRBJ1-2, is KAGVTQTPRYLIKTRGQQVTLSCSPISGHRSVSWYQQTPGQGLQFLFEYFSETQRNKGNFPGRFSGRQFSNSRSEMNVSTLELGDSALYLCASSSQGVYGYTFGSGTRLTVV.

V is TRBV4-1 and J is TRBJ2-1; TRBD2 matches 10 bases. V lost 2 bases and J lost 10; bases outside the gene matches: 5. This CDR3 comprises 14 residues. Germline loops: CDR1 MGHRA, CDR2 YSYEKL. CDR3 in DNA: TGCGCCAGCAGCCAACCCGGACTAGCGGAAGAGCAGTTCTTC. It specifies CASSQPGLAEEQFF.

The chain links TRBV12-5 to TRBJ1-2; D is unresolved. V lost 8 bases and J lost 4, with 14 bases in between. Germline V lookup: CDR1 LGHNT, CDR2 FRNRAP. The CDR3 consists of 13 residues. The CDR3 is CASWAGAGYGYTF. Written as DNA, the CDR3 is TGTGCTAGTTGGGCCGGAGCGGGCTATGGCTACACCTTC.

This clone was seen more than once but under ten times. The chain employs TRBV9 and TRBJ2-7, with D tentatively TRBD1 or TRBD2 (5 bases each). The CDR3 sequence is 13 residues long. Germline CDR1 reads SGDLS; CDR2 reads YYNGEE. V lost 3 bases and J 6 bases, leaving 13 bases between the germline ends. CDR3 region: CASSGDPGREQYF. CDR3 DNA: TGTGCCAGCAGCGGAGACCCGGGGCGCGAGCAGTACTTC.

This clone was detected only once. This chain uses TRBV11-2 with TRBJ2-1; D is perhaps TRBD2 (6 bases). Germline V gene data show CDR1 as SGHAT and CDR2 as FQNNGV. There are 12 residues in the CDR3. Trimming cost V 6 bases and J 10 bases, with 13 bases left between them. CDR3: CASRGAGGEQFF. Here the CDR3 DNA reads TGTGCCAGCAGGGGAGCGGGCGGGGAGCAGTTCTTC.